The sequence of this TCR beta chain was determined in a study of synovial regulatory T cells in juvenile arthritis. Study results and limitations: iaTreg TCR repertoires were largely private across patients and partially overlapped synovial Teff and blood CPL. Synovial Tregs shared more CDR3 sequences with iaTregs than other blood Tregs.

Germline-derived CDR1 and CDR2 are LNHNV and YYDKDF (reference sequence). This CDR3 has 14 amino acids. Nucleotide data are not available. The method was immunoSEQ multiplex PCR; TCRdb's version includes in-frame clones alone and lacks a portion of them. Its table lists about 10,000 clones. The approximately eleven donors had active juvenile idiopathic arthritis, with 3 polyarticular and 8 oligoarticular cases. A word on this clone: Its antigen is as yet unknown.

This TCR derives from a donor between 2 and 35 years old with juvenile idiopathic arthritis. The chain carries TRBV15 and TRBJ2-7; as DNA is missing, the TRBD2 call by TCRdb cannot be tested. Sequencing was carried out using Treg cells from blood. Subset noted: remaining (HLA-DR-negative) circulating blood Treg cells. The CDR3 spells CATSRTSDSGEQYF. The complete variable domain, with remaining parts taken from reference TRBV15 and TRBJ2-7, reads DAMVIQNPRYQVTQFGKPVTLSCSQTLNHNVMYWYQQKSSQAPKLLFHYYDKDFNNEADTPDNFQSRRPNTSFCFLDIRSPGLGDTAMYLCATSRTSDSGEQYFGPGTRLTVT.